This T cell receptor beta chain was captured in a study of cytomegalovirus exposure and HLA in healthy donors. Findings and caveats of the study: A later analysis associated 15,000 or so TCR beta sequences with HLA alleles at a 0.05 false discovery rate.

In the PCR, 60 Vbeta and 13 Jbeta primers were used. Sequenced by immunoSEQ multiplex PCR; TCRdb stores in-frame clones only, minus some. The sample lists tens of thousands of clones, roughly three quarters seen once, with about 3.3% in the top ten. This clone was observed a handful of times. Antigen specificity is unknown. The germline V gene has CDR1 MNHEY and CDR2 SVGAGI. The CDR3 runs 14 residues. With V trimmed by 5 bases and J by 1 base, 4 bases remained unmatched. Sequencing input: PBMCs. The clonotype comes from a young man in good health and CMV-seronegative. V usage is TRBV6-5 and J usage is TRBJ1-1, with 7 nucleotides matching TRBD1. CDR3 protein: CASSATGRNTEAFF. Written as DNA, the CDR3 is TGTGCCAGCAGTGCGACAGGGCGGAACACTGAAGCTTTCTTT.